A single TCR beta chain is shown here with its context. V dropped 2 bases and J dropped 6 bases, with 23 bases sitting between them. Germline V CDR1 and CDR2: MNHEY, SVGEGT. The CDR3 totals 17 residues. This table comes from immunoSEQ multiplex PCR, and its TCRdb copy is limited to in-frame clones, with some not included. Altogether 50,000 to 75,000 clones are present, around 73% being singletons, with the ten largest covering 20% to 25%. The sample belongs to a study of blood T cell repertoires in COVID-19. Study-level information: There were acute and convalescent COVID-19 samples, and they came from the United States, Italy and Spain. Sources were T cells, B-cell-depleted T cells, or PBMCs; the material itself was cDNA or gDNA.

The chain uses TRBV6-2 or TRBV6-3 and TRBJ2-7; D might be TRBD1 (5 bases). This clonotype was obtained from an elderly man with active or convalescent COVID-19. Sample: peripheral blood. In nucleotides, the CDR3 is TGTGCCAGCAGTTACGAGCAGGGAATCCTTGTTACAGGCGAGCAGTACTTC. Protein product: CASSYEQGILVTGEQYF.